One and the same sample provided the 30 T cell receptor beta chains below, sequenced in a study of OX40 agonist ivuxolimab in advanced cancers. The data were produced by immunoSEQ multiplex PCR, yet TCRdb's version contains in-frame clones alone and is incomplete. The table has some 39,000 clones, approximately 78% seen once. Sequenced here: CD4+ or CD8+ T cells sorted from blood, sampled in a trial of the OX40 agonist ivuxolimab. The source is an adult with an advanced solid tumor such as melanoma, head and neck, liver or kidney cancer.

The rearrangement uses TRBV15 and TRBJ1-1; D gene ambiguous. The CDR3 is 15 residues long. V lost 5 bases and J 5 bases, leaving 18 bases between the germline ends. Germline V gives CDR1 LNHNV, CDR2 YYDKDF (reference sequence). The CDR3 sequence: CATSFRTAGNTEAFF. Here the CDR3 DNA reads TGTGCCACCAGCTTTCGGACGGCCGGGAATACTGAAGCTTTCTTT.

The genes are TRBV9 and TRBJ1-3, with D perhaps TRBD1 (6 bases). The CDR3 extends over 15 amino acids. CDR1 is SGDLS, CDR2 YYNGEE, per germline. Between the trimmed V and J ends, which lost 4 bases and 0 bases, there was a span of 11 bases. CDR3 nucleotide sequence: TGTGCCAGCAGCCCCAGGGGTTACTCTGGAAACACCATATATTTT. Its translation: CASSPRGYSGNTIYF. The full variable domain, rest sourced from reference TRBV9 and TRBJ1-3, is DSGVTQTPKHLITATGQRVTLRCSPRSGDLSVYWYQQSLDQGLQFLIQYYNGEERAKGNILERFSAQQFPDLHSELNLSSLELGDSALYFCASSPRGYSGNTIYFGEGSWLTVV.

The rearrangement uses TRBV12-5 and TRBJ1-1; D is possibly TRBD1 (5 bases). CDR3 length: 14 amino acids. Germline V gives CDR1 LGHNT, CDR2 FRNRAP. V dropped 0 bases and J dropped 4 bases, with 9 bases sitting between them. The CDR3 DNA sequence: TGTGCTAGTGGTTTGGTACAGGCGGGCACTGAAGCTTTCTTT. This translates into CASGLVQAGTEAFF.

This chain joins TRBV6-5 and TRBJ2-1; D possibly corresponds to TRBD2 (5 bases). Germline V CDR1 and CDR2: MNHEY, SVGAGI. The CDR3 is 13 residues long. V gave up 8 bases and J gave up 2 bases, with 10 bases separating them. The CDR3 coding sequence is TGTGCCAGCGGCCGGGGTACCTACAATGAGCAGTTCTTC. Protein product: CASGRGTYNEQFF.

The gene calls are TRBV5-1 and TRBJ2-7; D not resolved. CDR3 length: 15 amino acids. CDR1 is SGHRS and CDR2 is YFSETQ in the germline V gene. Trimming took off 0 bases at V and 0 bases at J, with 10 bases between the two ends. Here the CDR3 reads CASSLAPRPSYEQYV. The DNA for the CDR3 is TGCGCCAGCAGCTTGGCCCCCAGGCCCTCCTACGAGCAGTACGTC.

This chain connects TRBV10-2 to TRBJ2-5; possibly TRBD1 for D (5 bases). Germline V CDR1 and CDR2: WSHSY, SAAADI. V was pared by 4 bases and J by 2 bases, with 8 bases between. There are 13 residues in the CDR3. In nucleotides, the CDR3 is TGCGCCAGCAGTGTCCGACAGCAAGAGACCCAGTACTTC. It is translated as CASSVRQQETQYF.

This clone was found a few times. The V and J genes are TRBV10-3 and TRBJ1-5; the match to TRBD1 covers 9 bases. In germline, CDR1 is ENHRY, CDR2 SYGVKD. V trimming: 9 bases; J trimming: 2 bases; junction bases outside the gene matches: 5. The CDR3 is 14 amino acids. The CDR3 nucleotides read TGTGCCATAGCTCGGACAGGGGGCAATCAGCCCCAGCATTTT. Translating gives CAIARTGGNQPQHF.

The gene calls are TRBV7-9 and TRBJ1-2; D call uncertain. Germline V gene lookup returns CDR1 SEHNR and CDR2 FQNEAQ (reference sequence). The length of the CDR3 is 15 residues. The V end lost 3 bases, the J end lost 0 bases, and 11 bases lay between the germline ends. The CDR3 loop is CASSFPQATNYGYTF. CDR3 DNA sequence: TGTGCCAGCAGCTTTCCCCAGGCAACTAACTATGGCTACACCTTC.

The chain uses TRBV29-1 and TRBJ2-3; no reliable D call. Germline CDR1 is SQVTM and CDR2 is ANQGSEA. The CDR3 loop spans 14 amino acids. Trimming cost V 1 base and J 0 bases, with 8 bases left between them. Here the CDR3 reads CSVEGAASTDTQYF. In DNA, the CDR3 is TGCAGCGTTGAAGGGGCAGCTAGCACAGATACGCAGTATTTT.

The gene calls are TRBV19 and TRBJ2-7; TRBD1 matches at 7 bases. This CDR3 contains 13 residues. Looked up from germline, CDR1 is LNHDA and CDR2 is SQIVND (reference sequence). Unmatched junction bases numbered 1, after V lost 2 bases and J lost 3 bases. CDR3 sequence reads: CASSIPGGYEQYF. The CDR3 DNA reads as TGTGCCAGTAGTATACCAGGGGGCTACGAGCAGTACTTC.

J is TRBJ1-3 and V is TRBV4-3; D is ambiguous. This CDR3 comprises 15 residues. V lost 0 bases, J lost 5 bases, and 11 bases lay in between. Germline V CDR1 and CDR2: LGHNA, YSLEER. CDR3 region: CASSQDRAVRNTIYF. The CDR3, as DNA: TGCGCCAGCAGCCAAGATCGGGCCGTTAGAAACACCATATATTTT.

The gene calls are TRBV5-4 and TRBJ1-3, with D possibly being TRBD1 (6 bases). Trimming took 0 bases from V and 2 from J, leaving 9 bases between them. The CDR3 has 15 amino acids. Per germline, CDR1 SGHNT and CDR2 YYREEE (reference sequence). The CDR3 nucleotides read TGTGCCAGCAGCTTGGACAGGGCGGCTGGAAACACCATATATTTT. Translation gives CASSLDRAAGNTIYF.

The CDR3 coding sequence is TGCGCCAGCAGCTTGGCCCTTAACTCCTACGAGCAGTACTTC. Protein sequence: CASSLALNSYEQYF. The chain uses TRBV5-1 and TRBJ2-7; D remains unclear. Germline loops: CDR1 SGHRS, CDR2 YFSETQ. V lost 0 bases, J lost 0 bases, and 7 bases lay in between. CDR3 length equals 14 residues.

This clone was counted a single time. The chain links TRBV27 to TRBJ2-1; D remains ambiguous. The CDR3 totals 15 residues. Germline CDR1 is MNHEY and CDR2 is SMNVEV (reference sequence). V was shortened by 0 bases and J by 4 bases, with 10 bases between the two germline ends. Here the CDR3 reads CASSLSKWPYNEQFF. The CDR3 nucleotides read TGTGCCAGCAGTTTATCGAAATGGCCATACAATGAGCAGTTCTTC.

In this sample, this clone turned up a few times. The rearrangement uses TRBV15 and TRBJ1-1; 9 nucleotides align to TRBD1. The CDR3 sequence is 18 residues long. V lost 0 bases and J lost 3; bases outside the gene matches: 11. Germline CDR1 and CDR2: LNHNV and YYDKDF (reference sequence). CDR3 loop: CATSRETLGQGTDTEAFF. Here the CDR3 DNA reads TGTGCCACCAGCAGAGAGACGCTCGGACAGGGGACAGACACTGAAGCTTTCTTT.

This clone was seen once. This chain joins TRBV7-9 and TRBJ1-2; D uncertain. The CDR3 is 13 residues long. The V gene lost 1 base and the J gene lost 9 bases, with 12 bases spanning the gap. Germline V gene lookup returns CDR1 SEHNR and CDR2 FQNEAQ (reference sequence). CDR3 nucleotides: TGTGCCAGCAGCTTAGTTTTCGACGGCCGCTACACCTTC. This codes for CASSLVFDGRYTF.

The CDR3 spells CASSLTWSHTQYF. DNA for the CDR3: TGTGCCAGCAGCCTCACCTGGTCTCATACGCAGTATTTT. The rearrangement links TRBV5-6 to TRBJ2-3, with D hard to call. This CDR3 region has 13 residues. From germline, CDR1 is SGHDT and CDR2 YYEEEE. V lost 4 bases and J lost 7, with 13 bases in between.

The CDR3 DNA follows: TGCGCCAGCAGCCAAGATGGGAGCGGGGTCACAGATACGCAGTATTTT. Translated: CASSQDGSGVTDTQYF. The chain employs TRBV4-1 and TRBJ2-3, with TRBD2 matching over 7 bases. Germline values: CDR1 MGHRA, CDR2 YSYEKL. The CDR3 extends over 16 amino acids. Trimming cost V 0 bases and J 2 bases; bases outside gene matches: 5.

The chain recombines TRBV29-1 with TRBJ2-4, with D possibly TRBD2 on 6 matching bases. V was cut by 7 bases and J by 0 bases, with 22 bases left in between. The CDR3 has 17 residues. The germline gives CDR1 SQVTM, CDR2 ANQGSEA. The CDR3 nucleotides read TGCAGCGCCTCCCACGGGAGTACGGGGATAGCCAAAAACATTCAGTACTTC. Translated: CSASHGSTGIAKNIQYF.

V is TRBV14 and J is TRBJ2-7, with 10 bases that match TRBD1. V shed 2 bases and J 3 bases; nucleotides not matched to a gene: 13. The CDR3 is 18 amino acids. Germline assignment: CDR1 SGHDN and CDR2 FVKESK. The CDR3 reads CASSQLPVGQGNLYEQYV. As DNA, the CDR3 is TGTGCCAGCAGCCAACTACCGGTGGGACAGGGGAACCTCTACGAGCAGTACGTC.

The genes are TRBV2 and TRBJ2-3; D remains ambiguous. The CDR3 runs to 12 residues. V lost 6 bases and J 6 bases, leaving 10 bases between the germline ends. The V gene's germline CDR1 is SNHLY and CDR2 FYNNEI. This chain's CDR3 is CASSTDGDTQYF. For the CDR3, the DNA is TGTGCCAGCAGCACTGATGGGGATACGCAGTATTTT.

The chain employs TRBV5-1 and TRBJ1-1; weak D call: TRBD1 (5 bases). Per the germline V gene, CDR1 is SGHRS and CDR2 is YFSETQ. The CDR3 consists of 13 residues. With 4 bases removed from V and 5 bases from J, the gap between germline ends came to 12 bases. The CDR3 sequence is CASSGGVTTEAFF. In DNA form, the CDR3 reads TGCGCCAGCAGCGGGGGGGTCACGACTGAAGCTTTCTTT.

In nucleotides, the CDR3 is TGCAGTGAAGGGTTGGGAGAGACCCAGTACTTC. Translating gives CSEGLGETQYF. The genes are TRBV20-1 and TRBJ2-5; D not certain. V lost 7 bases, J lost 4 bases, and 10 bases lay in between. Germline CDR1 and CDR2: DFQATT and SNEGSKA (reference sequence). The CDR3 totals 11 residues.

This clone was observed once. The chain recombines TRBV4-3 with TRBJ2-1; D is possibly TRBD2 (6 bases). The length of the CDR3 is 17 residues. Germline V gene lookup returns CDR1 LGHNA and CDR2 YSLEER. V lost 0 bases and J lost 3, with 15 bases in between. CDR3 region: CASSQDSGASLYNEQFF. In DNA form, the CDR3 reads TGCGCCAGCAGCCAAGACTCGGGAGCGAGTCTCTACAATGAGCAGTTCTTC.

The chain links TRBV5-1 to TRBJ2-7; TRBD1 might be the D (7 bases). This CDR3 spans 14 amino acids. In germline, CDR1 is SGHRS, CDR2 YFSETQ. V gave up 2 bases and J gave up 6 bases, with 15 bases separating them. CDR3 in DNA: TGCGCCAGCAGCTTCAGGGGGGCTCCGGGCGAGCAGTACTTC. Encoded protein: CASSFRGAPGEQYF. Full variable domain (outside the CDR3, taken from reference TRBV5-1 and TRBJ2-7): KAGVTQTPRYLIKTRGQQVTLSCSPISGHRSVSWYQQTPGQGLQFLFEYFSETQRNKGNFPGRFSGRQFSNSRSEMNVSTLELGDSALYLCASSFRGAPGEQYFGPGTRLTVT.

This clone appeared a few times. J is TRBJ2-2 and V is TRBV10-3; 7 bases agree with TRBD1. Looked up from germline, CDR1 is ENHRY and CDR2 is SYGVKD. The CDR3 is 14 residues long. V dropped 8 bases and J dropped 7; count of bases not matched to a gene: 10. This chain's CDR3 is CAIGRGQAVGELFF. In DNA, the CDR3 is TGTGCCATCGGCCGAGGACAGGCCGTCGGGGAGCTGTTTTTT.

The chain employs TRBV4-1 and TRBJ2-5, with TRBD2 identical over 9 bases. Germline-derived CDR1 and CDR2 are MGHRA and YSYEKL. V was pared by 1 base and J by 5 bases, with 5 bases of the junction left unmatched. This CDR3 has 15 amino acids. The CDR3 is CASSQGGRAFETQYF. The CDR3 coding sequence is TGCGCCAGCAGCCAAGGCGGGAGGGCCTTTGAGACCCAGTACTTC.

V is TRBV5-1 and J is TRBJ2-5; the D is unclear. The length of the CDR3 is 14 residues. Trimming shortened V by 0 bases and J by 5 bases, and 11 bases separated the two germline ends. Germline V CDR1 and CDR2: SGHRS, YFSETQ. As DNA, the CDR3 is TGCGCCAGCAGCTTGGATGGATACATGGAGACCCAGTACTTC. Translation: CASSLDGYMETQYF.

This chain connects TRBV5-6 to TRBJ2-1; 12 bases are a match to TRBD2. This CDR3 is built from 17 residues. V dropped 6 bases and J dropped 7; count of bases not matched to a gene: 14. Germline CDR1 and CDR2: SGHDT and YYEEEE. The CDR3 is CASMLLGLAGIGNEQFF. For the CDR3, the DNA is TGTGCCAGCATGCTTCTAGGACTAGCGGGAATAGGAAATGAGCAGTTCTTC.

The chain combines TRBV30 with TRBJ2-7, with a possible D match to TRBD1 (5 bases). The V gene lost 3 bases and the J gene lost 3 bases, with 12 bases spanning the gap. CDR3 length: 13 amino acids. Germline V gene sequence: CDR1 GTSNPN, CDR2 SVGIG (reference sequence). CDR3 region: CAWSVLRGYEQYF. The DNA for the CDR3 is TGTGCCTGGAGCGTTCTTAGGGGCTACGAGCAGTACTTC.